The rows below give T cell receptor beta chains drawn from one sample of a study of blood T cell repertoires in COVID-19. Produced via immunoSEQ multiplex PCR; TCRdb's table is partial and in-frame only. The table has 250,000 to 350,000 clones, around 90% seen once. The sample was PBMCs or T cells enriched from blood (not recorded which). The receptor source for this set is a woman aged 30 to 39 who had recovered from COVID-19. Both conserved end residues are part of each CDR3. Expanded clones get a size class; other rows say once, few or many, or leave the size out.

TRBV27	NA	TRBJ1-5	CASSRPGQPQHF
TRBV30	once	TRBJ1-3	CAWNRLGNTIYF
TRBV27	NA	TRBJ2-7	CASSLGDTSYEQYF
TRBV27	NA	TRBJ1-2	CASSLNRGQGYTF
TRBV28	NA	TRBJ2-5	CASEHTSVPSQETQYF
TRBV27	NA	TRBJ1-1	CASSFRENTEAFF
TRBV6-5	NA	TRBJ2-7	CASSKPGTYEQYF
TRBV5-1	NA	TRBJ2-1	CASSSGQGRGRASGEQFF
TRBV24-1	NA	TRBJ2-6	CATSDAAGVPVLTF
TRBV11-2	NA	TRBJ1-1	CASSRTGDKTEAFF
TRBV5-5	NA	TRBJ2-2	CASSFTDRATGELFF
TRBV5-4	NA	TRBJ2-6	CASSRTGSLSGANVLTF
TRBV27	few	TRBJ2-7	CASSFGGSFSYEQYF
TRBV19	NA	TRBJ1-5	CASSISRGNGNQPQHF
TRBV10-3	NA	TRBJ2-1	CAISEGTGESEQFF
TRBV6-5	few	TRBJ1-5	CASSFQGNQPQHF
TRBV5-1	NA	TRBJ1-2	CASSLGQGDRYGYTF
TRBV7-9	NA	TRBJ1-3	CASSHPMADTIYF
TRBV19	NA	TRBJ1-3	CASSIGGTGNTIYF
TRBV9	NA	TRBJ2-1	CASSAGLAGNNEQFF
TRBV3-1/TRBV3-2	NA	TRBJ1-3	CASSQPTGGANTIYF
TRBV19	NA	TRBJ2-7	CASSSWAGTITYEQYF
TRBV30	NA	TRBJ1-1	CAWSKQGRAEAFF
TRBV7-8	NA	TRBJ2-6	CASTGGANVLTF
TRBV2	NA	TRBJ2-7	CASSYGTGWEEQYF
TRBV10-2	NA	TRBJ2-7	CASSDPGDYEQYF
TRBV28	NA	TRBJ1-2	CASTRRNLNDGSGYGYTF
TRBV7-9	NA	TRBJ2-7	CASSTRTEIQREQYF
TRBV28	NA	TRBJ2-3	CASSTWTGAQPDTQYF
TRBV5-4	NA	TRBJ2-3	CAGGVRTDTQYF
TRBV7-2	NA	TRBJ2-1	CASSLGMGPYNEQFF
TRBV6-5	NA	TRBJ1-2	CASKTGDGNYGYTF
TRBV28	NA	TRBJ2-5	CASSPPDSETQYF
TRBV19	NA	TRBJ1-5	CASSILTGGSNQPQHF
TRBV30	few	TRBJ2-7	CAWTKGAGYEQYF
TRBV5-1	NA	TRBJ2-1	CASSPLAGANNEQFF
TRBV5-4	NA	TRBJ1-2	CASSRWGDYGYTF
TRBV30	once	TRBJ2-7	CAWSVEGSVTYEQYF
TRBV19	NA	TRBJ1-6	CASTPGQGNSPLHF
TRBV6-5	NA	TRBJ1-3	CASSTARGRENTIYF
TRBV25-1	NA	TRBJ2-7	CASSELGRVEQYF